These T cell receptor beta chains were read from a single sample in a study of blood T cell repertoires in COVID-19. Sequenced by immunoSEQ multiplex PCR; TCRdb stores in-frame clones only, minus some. The sample shows about 320,000 clones, about nine tenths of them seen only once. Material for sequencing was PBMCs or T cells enriched from blood (not recorded which). The receptor set was obtained from a woman in her late teens or twenties who had recovered from COVID-19. Both conserved end residues are part of each CDR3. Each record gives: clone size, D gene, J gene, V gene, CDR3 protein, CDR3 DNA. A D gene is named only where the DNA matches it firmly. Where a row states a size, it is once, few, many or the class of an expanded clone; other rows omit it.

>once|TRBD2|TRBJ2-5|TRBV3-1/TRBV3-2
CASSQDTSGLYQETQYF
TGTGCCAGCAGCCAAGATACTAGCGGATTGTACCAAGAGACCCAGTACTTC
>many|TRBD1|TRBJ2-7|TRBV28
CASSGLVRTGLYEQYF
TGTGCCAGCAGTGGCCTGGTACGGACAGGACTTTACGAGCAGTACTTC
>few|TRBD1|TRBJ1-2|TRBV4-1
CASSQDGGQGRYTF
TGCGCCAGCAGCCAAGATGGGGGACAGGGTCGCTACACCTTC
>.|TRBD1|TRBJ2-1|TRBV7-8
CASSPTGNEQFF
TGTGCCAGCAGCCCGACAGGGAATGAGCAGTTCTTC
>.|.|TRBJ2-7|TRBV6-4
CASSESGHEQYF
TGTGCCAGCAGTGAATCTGGGCACGAGCAGTACTTC
>.|TRBD1|TRBJ1-4|TRBV6-9
CASRDRANEKLFF
TGTGCCAGCAGGGACAGGGCTAATGAAAAACTGTTTTTT
>once|.|TRBJ1-5|TRBV19
CASSTSKQGLDQPQHF
TGTGCCAGTAGTACATCGAAACAGGGCTTGGATCAGCCCCAGCATTTT
>.|TRBD2|TRBJ2-1|TRBV10-3
CAIKLAGGNEQFF
TGTGCCATCAAGTTAGCGGGGGGCAATGAGCAGTTCTTC
>.|.|TRBJ1-1|TRBV28
CASSLGQMNTEAFF
TGTGCCAGCAGTTTGGGGCAGATGAACACTGAAGCTTTCTTT
>once|TRBD2|TRBJ2-5|TRBV18
CASSSRVAGEQETQYF
TGTGCCAGCTCATCCAGGGTAGCGGGGGAACAAGAGACCCAGTACTTC
>.|TRBD2|TRBJ2-1|TRBV24-1
CATKGYSSGRGDEQFF
TGTGCCACCAAAGGGTACTCCAGCGGGAGAGGAGATGAGCAGTTCTTC
>.|TRBD2|TRBJ2-5|TRBV6-5
CASRRTSAETQYF
TGTGCCAGCAGGCGGACTAGCGCAGAGACCCAGTACTTC
>.|TRBD1|TRBJ2-6|TRBV24-1
CATSGLLGTGDSGANVLTF
TGTGCCACCAGTGGCCTACTCGGGACAGGGGACTCTGGGGCCAACGTCCTGACTTTC
>.|TRBD2|TRBJ2-1|TRBV4-3
CASSQDGAGGLYNEQFF
TGCGCCAGCAGCCAAGACGGGGCGGGAGGGCTCTACAATGAGCAGTTCTTC
>.|TRBD1|TRBJ2-1|TRBV7-3
CASSLGQGGPSYNEQFF
TGTGCCAGCAGCTTGGGACAGGGCGGGCCCTCCTACAATGAGCAGTTCTTC
>.|TRBD1|TRBJ1-1|TRBV28
CASSLNRGTEAFF
TGTGCCAGCAGTTTAAACAGGGGGACTGAAGCTTTCTTT
>.|TRBD1|TRBJ1-2|TRBV7-9
CASSLGTGARGYTF
TGTGCCAGCAGCTTAGGGACAGGGGCACGGGGCTACACCTTC
>.|TRBD1|TRBJ2-1|TRBV11-3
CASSPGQGVMDEQFF
TGTGCCAGCAGCCCGGGACAGGGTGTAATGGATGAGCAGTTCTTC
>.|TRBD1|TRBJ1-2|TRBV7-9
CASSYGDRGHGYTF
TGTGCCAGCAGCTACGGCGACAGGGGGCATGGCTACACCTTC
>.|TRBD2|TRBJ2-1|TRBV9
CASSVGERRTSGRGNEQFF
TGTGCCAGCAGCGTAGGGGAACGACGAACTAGCGGGAGGGGCAATGAGCAGTTCTTC
>.|.|TRBJ2-7|TRBV14
CASSPRDFTYEQYF
TGTGCCAGCAGCCCCCGGGATTTTACCTACGAGCAGTACTTC
>many|.|TRBJ1-4|TRBV2
CASIPGATNEKLFF
TGTGCCAGCATCCCGGGGGCAACTAATGAAAAACTGTTTTTT
>.|.|TRBJ2-7|TRBV4-3
CASSLNTLGDYEQYF
TGCGCCAGCAGCCTTAACACCTTGGGCGACTACGAGCAGTACTTC
>.|TRBD2|TRBJ2-2|TRBV6-5
CASIQRGGTGELFF
TGTGCCAGCATTCAGCGGGGGGGCACCGGGGAGCTGTTTTTT
>.|.|TRBJ1-2|TRBV12-3/TRBV12-4
CASSLGSNYGYTF
TGTGCCAGCAGTTTAGGGAGTAACTATGGCTACACCTTC
>.|.|TRBJ1-5|TRBV28
CASSITGIGDQPQHF
TGTGCCAGCAGCATCACAGGGATCGGAGATCAGCCCCAGCATTTT
>.|.|TRBJ1-3|TRBV7-6
CASSRRGTGDGNTIYF
TGTGCCAGCAGCCGTAGGGGCACCGGAGATGGAAACACCATATATTTT
>.|.|TRBJ1-1|TRBV12-5
CASGLEPNTEAFF
TGTGCTAGTGGTTTGGAGCCGAACACTGAAGCTTTCTTT
>.|.|TRBJ1-5|TRBV11-2
CASSYNDQPQHF
TGTGCCAGCAGCTACAACGATCAGCCCCAGCATTTT
>.|.|TRBJ2-7|TRBV21-1
CASSKVIVLDRVSEQYF
TGTGCCAGCAGCAAAGTAATCGTGTTAGACAGGGTATCCGAGCAGTACTTC
>.|.|TRBJ1-5|TRBV6-6
CASSKGVFNQPQHF
TGTGCCAGCTCGAAGGGAGTGTTCAATCAGCCCCAGCATTTT
>once|.|TRBJ2-2|TRBV1
CTSSHRQGIANTGELFF
TGCACCAGCAGCCACCGACAGGGAATAGCGAACACCGGGGAGCTGTTTTTT
>.|.|TRBJ1-2|TRBV5-5
CASSEQGLEGYTF
TGTGCCAGCAGCGAACAGGGTTTGGAAGGCTACACCTTC
>many|TRBD1|TRBJ1-3|TRBV25-1
CASSESFGRGLTGNTIYF
TGTGCCAGCAGTGAATCTTTCGGCAGGGGGCTTACTGGAAACACCATATATTTT
>.|.|TRBJ1-4|TRBV29-1
CSVVGQGTNEKLFF
TGCAGCGTTGTGGGCCAGGGGACTAATGAAAAACTGTTTTTT
>once|TRBD2|TRBJ2-7|TRBV5-6
CASSQRTSGLSYEQYF
TGTGCCAGCAGCCAGAGGACTAGCGGGCTCTCCTACGAGCAGTACTTC
>.|TRBD2|TRBJ2-7|TRBV6-6
CASSQTSGVFSYEQYF
TGTGCCAGCAGTCAGACTAGCGGGGTTTTCTCCTACGAGCAGTACTTC
>.|.|TRBJ1-1|TRBV29-1
CSVDGGRTEAFF
TGCAGCGTTGACGGCGGGCGAACTGAAGCTTTCTTT
>.|.|TRBJ2-7|TRBV12-3/TRBV12-4
CASSFGNYEQYF
TGTGCCAGCAGTTTCGGTAATTACGAGCAGTACTTC
>.|.|TRBJ1-1|TRBV7-9
CASSLGFGGTEAFF
TGTGCCAGCAGCTTAGGATTCGGCGGGACTGAAGCTTTCTTT
>.|TRBD1|TRBJ2-7|TRBV5-6
CASSSGTGAHEQYF
TGTGCCAGCAGCTCCGGGACAGGGGCACACGAGCAGTACTTC
>.|TRBD1|TRBJ2-7|TRBV4-2
CASSRVLHGTETYEQYF
TGTGCCAGCAGCCGAGTTTTACACGGGACAGAGACCTACGAGCAGTACTTC
>once|.|TRBJ1-2|TRBV27
CASSLSAGAYGYTF
TGTGCCAGCAGTTTATCGGCAGGTGCCTATGGCTACACCTTC
>.|TRBD2|TRBJ2-1|TRBV4-3
CASSQDLADVSDEQFF
TGCGCCAGCAGCCAAGATCTAGCGGACGTTAGCGATGAGCAGTTCTTC
>.|TRBD1|TRBJ1-6|TRBV4-1
CASSHVPGQLNSPLHF
TGCGCCAGCAGCCACGTACCGGGACAGCTTAATTCACCCCTCCACTTT
>.|.|TRBJ1-6|TRBV5-6
CASSLRDSPLHF
TGTGCCAGCAGCTTGCGCGATTCACCCCTCCACTTT
>.|TRBD2|TRBJ2-1|TRBV7-2
CASSPPVFTSGWNEQFF
TGTGCCAGCAGCCCTCCTGTGTTTACTAGCGGGTGGAATGAGCAGTTCTTC
>.|TRBD1|TRBJ1-2|TRBV5-6
CASSKGQGYGYTF
TGTGCCAGCAGCAAGGGACAGGGATATGGCTACACCTTC
>.|.|TRBJ2-1|TRBV11-3
CASSADTHNEQFF
TGTGCCAGCAGCGCGGACACCCACAATGAGCAGTTCTTC
>once|TRBD1|TRBJ2-5|TRBV5-1
CASNDRVGETQYF
TGCGCCAGCAACGACAGGGTTGGAGAGACCCAGTACTTC
>.|.|TRBJ1-1|TRBV5-8
CASSYRTGFDTEAFF
TGTGCCAGCAGCTATCGAACAGGGTTCGACACTGAAGCTTTCTTT